These 7 T cell receptor beta chains were sequenced from one sample in a study of T cell clones after liver transplantation. Profiling relied on immunoSEQ multiplex PCR, and the TCRdb table lists in-frame clones only, not all of them. The data hold 31,000 or so clones, with more than 90% observed a single time. This sample comprised CD8+ T cells from blood, obtained 12 months after liver transplant. The receptors come from a human patient who received a liver transplant. Some of the T cells may derive from the graft donor.

V and J are TRBV7-9 and TRBJ2-7, with 9 positions matching TRBD1. V shed 2 bases and J 5 bases; nucleotides not matched to a gene: 19. This CDR3 has 19 amino acids. Germline V CDR1 and CDR2: SEHNR, FQNEAQ (reference sequence). The CDR3 DNA reads as TGTGCCAGCAGCTTAAGCCTCCCCTCCCACAGGGGGCGCAGGGACGAGCAGTACTTC. It codes for CASSLSLPSHRGRRDEQYF.

In nucleotides, the CDR3 is TGTGCCAGCAGCTTGCATGACGGATTCTCCTACGAGCAGTACTTC. Translation gives CASSLHDGFSYEQYF. J is TRBJ2-7 and V is TRBV5-8; D unresolved. The V gene lost 1 base and the J gene lost 0 bases, with 11 bases spanning the gap. CDR1 is SGHTS and CDR2 is YDEGEE in the germline V gene. This CDR3 spans 15 amino acids.

This clone has just one count. V and J are TRBV27 and TRBJ2-1; D ambiguous. V was pared by 5 bases and J by 1 base, with 6 bases between. Germline V CDR1 and CDR2: MNHEY, SMNVEV (reference sequence). CDR3 size: 13 residues. The CDR3 sequence: CASSHRSYNEQFF. DNA for the CDR3: TGTGCCAGCAGTCACCGATCCTACAATGAGCAGTTCTTC.

This chain joins TRBV11-3 and TRBJ2-5; a possible D gene is TRBD1 (5 bases). This CDR3 region has 14 residues. CDR1 and CDR2 (germline): SGHNT, YENEEA. V was shortened by 5 bases and J by 4 bases, with 14 bases between the two germline ends. In nucleotides, the CDR3 is TGTGCCAGCAGCCCTCAGACAGAGCGAGAGACCCAGTACTTC. Protein product: CASSPQTERETQYF.

The V and J genes are TRBV9 and TRBJ1-1; D is unresolved. The V end lost 0 bases, the J end lost 2 bases, and 8 bases lay between the germline ends. The CDR3 covers 14 residues. The germline CDR1 and CDR2 sequences are SGDLS and YYNGEE. The CDR3 reads CASSVATENTEAFF. The CDR3 DNA sequence: TGTGCCAGCAGCGTAGCAACAGAAAACACTGAAGCTTTCTTT.

This chain joins TRBV5-6 and TRBJ2-5; D not resolved. Trimming took off 0 bases at V and 4 bases at J, with 10 bases between the two ends. Germline values: CDR1 SGHDT, CDR2 YYEEEE. This CDR3 spans 14 amino acids. This chain's CDR3 is CASSLATMGETQYF. CDR3 bases: TGTGCCAGCAGCTTGGCCACAATGGGAGAGACCCAGTACTTC.

CDR3 DNA sequence: TGTGCCAGCAGCTTACTAGCGGGAGTTAATGAGCAGTTCTTC. Protein: CASSLLAGVNEQFF. The chain uses TRBV7-3 and TRBJ2-1, with TRBD2 matching over 10 bases. Germline-derived CDR1 and CDR2 are SGHTA and FQGTGA. The V gene end was trimmed by 2 bases and the J gene end by 7 bases; junction bases not matched to a gene: 2. This CDR3 region has 14 residues.